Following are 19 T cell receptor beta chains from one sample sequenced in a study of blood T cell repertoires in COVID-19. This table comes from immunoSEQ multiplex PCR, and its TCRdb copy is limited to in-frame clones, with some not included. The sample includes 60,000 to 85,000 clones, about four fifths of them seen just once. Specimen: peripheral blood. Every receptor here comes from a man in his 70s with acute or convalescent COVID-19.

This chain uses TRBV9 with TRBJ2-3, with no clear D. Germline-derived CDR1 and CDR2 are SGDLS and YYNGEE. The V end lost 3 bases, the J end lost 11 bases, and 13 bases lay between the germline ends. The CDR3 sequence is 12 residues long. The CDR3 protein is CASSASQAWQYF. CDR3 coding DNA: TGTGCCAGCAGCGCCTCTCAAGCTTGGCAGTATTTT.

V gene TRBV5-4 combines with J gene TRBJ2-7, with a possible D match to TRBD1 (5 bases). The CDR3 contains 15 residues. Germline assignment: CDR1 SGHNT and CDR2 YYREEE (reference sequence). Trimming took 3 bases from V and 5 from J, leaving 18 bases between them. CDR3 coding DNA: TGTGCCAGCAGCTCAACAGGTCAGTCCGGCCACGAGCAGTACTTC. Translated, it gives CASSSTGQSGHEQYF.

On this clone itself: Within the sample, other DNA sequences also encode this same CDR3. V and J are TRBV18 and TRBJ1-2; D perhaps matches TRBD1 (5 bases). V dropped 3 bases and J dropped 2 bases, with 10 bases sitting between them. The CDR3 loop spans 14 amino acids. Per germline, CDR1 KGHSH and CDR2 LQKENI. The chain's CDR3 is CASSPGRENYGYTF. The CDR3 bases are TGTGCCAGCTCACCGGGCAGGGAAAACTATGGCTACACCTTC.

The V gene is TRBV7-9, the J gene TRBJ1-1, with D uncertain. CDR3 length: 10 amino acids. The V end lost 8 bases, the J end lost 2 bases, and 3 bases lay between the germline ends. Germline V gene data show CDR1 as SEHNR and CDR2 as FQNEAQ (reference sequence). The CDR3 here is CASGNTEAFF. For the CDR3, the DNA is TGTGCCAGCGGCAACACTGAAGCTTTCTTT.

DNA for the CDR3: TGTGCCAGTAGTCAGGACAGGGACGATGAGCAGTTCTTC. Amino acid sequence: CASSQDRDDEQFF. The chain uses TRBV19 and TRBJ2-1, with 8 bases aligning to TRBD1. Germline V gene data show CDR1 as LNHDA and CDR2 as SQIVND (reference sequence). Germline trimming cut 5 bases from V and 8 bases from J; bases unmatched to any gene: 5. There are 13 residues in the CDR3.

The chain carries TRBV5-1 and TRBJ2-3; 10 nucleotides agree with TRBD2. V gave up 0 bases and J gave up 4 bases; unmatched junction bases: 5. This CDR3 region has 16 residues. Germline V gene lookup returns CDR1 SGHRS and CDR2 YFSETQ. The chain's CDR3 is CASSLEGSGRPDTQYF. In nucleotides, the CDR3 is TGCGCCAGCAGCTTGGAAGGTAGCGGGAGGCCAGATACGCAGTATTTT.

In DNA, the CDR3 is TGTGCCAGTAGTATAGGGGGGAGGACAGGGGCTCAGCCCCAGCATTTT. As protein: CASSIGGRTGAQPQHF. V gene TRBV19 combines with J gene TRBJ1-5, with 9 bases that match TRBD1. Germline V gene data show CDR1 as LNHDA and CDR2 as SQIVND (reference sequence). This CDR3 region has 16 residues. With V trimmed by 1 base and J by 6 bases, 7 bases remained unmatched.

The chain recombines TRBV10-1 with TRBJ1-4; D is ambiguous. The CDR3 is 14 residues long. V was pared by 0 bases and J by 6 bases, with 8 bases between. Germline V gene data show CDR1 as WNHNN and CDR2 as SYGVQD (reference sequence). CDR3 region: CASSESSSDEKLFF. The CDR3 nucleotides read TGCGCCAGCAGTGAGTCATCTAGTGATGAAAAACTGTTTTTT.

The CDR3 sequence is CASRATYQPQHF. The CDR3 region has the DNA TGTGCCAGTAGAGCGACCTATCAGCCCCAGCATTTT. The V and J genes are TRBV19 and TRBJ1-5; unclear D gene. This CDR3 region has 12 residues. CDR1 and CDR2 from the germline V gene are LNHDA and SQIVND (reference sequence). Trimming removed 6 bases from V and 5 bases from J, with 8 bases in between.

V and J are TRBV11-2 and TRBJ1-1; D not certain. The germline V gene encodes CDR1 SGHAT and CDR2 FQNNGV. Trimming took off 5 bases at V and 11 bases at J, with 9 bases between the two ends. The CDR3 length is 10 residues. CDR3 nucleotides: TGTGCCAGCAGCCACCGGGTCGCTTTCTTT. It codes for CASSHRVAFF.

CDR3 nucleotide sequence: TGTGCCATCAGTGAGTTCACCGGGGGCTCCTACAATGAGCAGTTCTTC. Its protein is CAISEFTGGSYNEQFF. V and J are TRBV10-3 and TRBJ2-1, with D perhaps matching TRBD2 (6 bases). Germline V gene lookup returns CDR1 ENHRY and CDR2 SYGVKD. The CDR3 runs to 16 residues. The V end was cut by 1 base, the J end by 0 bases, with 10 bases between.

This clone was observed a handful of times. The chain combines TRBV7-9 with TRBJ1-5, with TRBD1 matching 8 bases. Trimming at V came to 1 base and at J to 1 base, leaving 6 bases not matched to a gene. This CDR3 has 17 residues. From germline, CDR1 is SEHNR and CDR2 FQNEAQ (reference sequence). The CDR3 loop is CASSLGAGGSSNQPQHF. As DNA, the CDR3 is TGTGCCAGCAGCTTAGGGGCAGGGGGCTCGAGCAATCAGCCCCAGCATTTT.

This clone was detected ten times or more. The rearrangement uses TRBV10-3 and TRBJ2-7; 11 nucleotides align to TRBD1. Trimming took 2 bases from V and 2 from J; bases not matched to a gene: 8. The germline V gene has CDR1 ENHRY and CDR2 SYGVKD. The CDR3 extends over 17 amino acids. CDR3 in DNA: TGTGCCATCAGTGAGGGACCGGGACAGGGGGAAACCTACGAGCAGTACTTC. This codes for CAISEGPGQGETYEQYF.

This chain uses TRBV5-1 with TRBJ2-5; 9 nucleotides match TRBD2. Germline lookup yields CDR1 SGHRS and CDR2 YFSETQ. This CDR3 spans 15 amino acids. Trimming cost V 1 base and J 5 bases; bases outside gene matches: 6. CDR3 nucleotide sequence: TGCGCCAGCAGCTTGCCTAGCGGGATGGGGGAGACCCAGTACTTC. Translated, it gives CASSLPSGMGETQYF.

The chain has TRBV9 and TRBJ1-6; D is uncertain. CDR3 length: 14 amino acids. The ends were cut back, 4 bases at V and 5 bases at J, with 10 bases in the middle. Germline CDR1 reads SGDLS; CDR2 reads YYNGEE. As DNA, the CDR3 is TGTGCCAGCAGCTCTTCTATAAATAATTCACCCCTCCACTTT. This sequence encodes CASSSSINNSPLHF.

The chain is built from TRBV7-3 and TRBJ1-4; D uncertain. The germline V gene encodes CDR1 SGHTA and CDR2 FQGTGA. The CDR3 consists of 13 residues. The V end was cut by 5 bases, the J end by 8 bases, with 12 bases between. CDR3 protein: CASSPGKGEKLFF. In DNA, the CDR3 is TGTGCCAGCAGCCCCGGGAAAGGGGAAAAACTGTTTTTT. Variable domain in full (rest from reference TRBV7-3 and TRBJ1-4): GAGVSQTPSNKVTEKGKYVELRCDPISGHTALYWYRQSLGQGPEFLIYFQGTGAADDSGLPNDRFFAVRPEGSVSTLKIQRTERGDSAVYLCASSPGKGEKLFFGSGTQLSVL.

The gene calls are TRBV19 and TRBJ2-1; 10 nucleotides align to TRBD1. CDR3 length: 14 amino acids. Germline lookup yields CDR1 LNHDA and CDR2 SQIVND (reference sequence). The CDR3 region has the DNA TGTGCATCGGGGAAGGGACAGGGGACTAATGAGCAGTTCTTC. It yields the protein CASGKGQGTNEQFF.

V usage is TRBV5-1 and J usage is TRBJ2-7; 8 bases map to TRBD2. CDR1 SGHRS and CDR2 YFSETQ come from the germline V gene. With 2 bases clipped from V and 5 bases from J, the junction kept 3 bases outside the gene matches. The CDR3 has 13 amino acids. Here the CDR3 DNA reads TGCGCCAGCAGCTTCCGGGAGGGAGACGAGCAGTACTTC. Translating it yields CASSFREGDEQYF.

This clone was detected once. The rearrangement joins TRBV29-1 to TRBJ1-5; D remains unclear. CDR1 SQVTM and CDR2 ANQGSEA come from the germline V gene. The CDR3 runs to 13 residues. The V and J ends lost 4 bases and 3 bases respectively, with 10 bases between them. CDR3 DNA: TGCAGCGTTGGAAAAGAGAACAATCAGCCCCAGCATTTT. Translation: CSVGKENNQPQHF.